This T cell receptor (beta chain) was found in a study of monozygotic twins with inflammatory bowel disease (dated by TCRdb to between 2017 and 2020). Study-level background: In total, about 28 monozygotic twin pairs made up the full study: 19 Danish pairs, all IBD-discordant, plus nine German pairs, of which four were IBD-concordant and five were IBD-discordant. Within discordant pairs, disease-associated traits were sought mainly by comparing IBD patients with their genetically identical healthy co-twins. Each individual had, on average, about 151 000 unique TCRalpha sequences and 181 000 unique TCRbeta sequences available for analysis.

From each donor, a roughly 2.6 ml peripheral blood sample was collected into PAXgene tubes and stored at -80 degrees C. Without any T cell sorting, total RNA was extracted from whole blood using the PAXgene blood miRNA kit on an automated QIAcube. Peripheral blood from monozygotic twin pairs, either concordant or discordant for inflammatory bowel disease, underwent deep TCRalpha and TCRbeta repertoire profiling that used unique molecular barcoding. For every twin pair, smoking habits were documented, and each individual was categorised as a current, former or never smoker. The CDR3, from cysteine to phenylalanine, totals 12 residues. Only the protein sequence is given. Looking up the germline V gene (reference sequence) yields CDR1 MNHEY and CDR2 SMNVEV. The full study reports these points: Differing immunosuppressive treatments among patients may have added background noise and inter-individual variability to the repertoires. Repertoire similarity did not differ between concordant and discordant twins, possibly due to limited statistical power. Distinction between different T cell subtypes could not be achieved in the analysis. TCRbeta repertoire diversity, by inverse Simpson index, was decreased in IBD patients compared with their healthy co-twins. The results gave no support for a single strong signal or clonotype linked to IBD. Fewer clonotypes were shared with other individuals by IBD patients than by healthy twins, most markedly in patients showing signs of disease activity.

Libraries were constructed by 5' RACE. Each TCR library was prepared from about 3,400 ng of total RNA. For each sample, cDNA synthesis with SMARTScribe reverse transcriptase was split into eight separate reactions. Unique molecular identifiers containing a 6-nucleotide sample barcode were introduced through template switching during cDNA synthesis. Amplification of TCRalpha and TCRbeta cDNA involved two nested PCRs of about 15 and 9 cycles, and each PCR was followed by bead purification. Before amplification, cDNA was treated with uracil DNA-glycosylase and purified using the QIAquick PCR purification kit. In the second PCR, Illumina TruSeq-compatible adapters and sample-specific barcodes were added. TapeStation and Qubit were used to check library quality and concentration, and roughly 4.6 ng of each library was pooled. Pooled libraries were sequenced on an Illumina HiSeq2500 single-index Rapid Run with 2 x 100 bp reads and custom sequencing primers. In the paper's pipeline: MiGEC version 1.2.6 was used for UMI-based consensus assembly, which corrected PCR and sequencing errors. V(D)J alignment, clonotype assembly and CDR3 extraction were performed with MiXCR version 2.1.1. Gene usage, clonotype sharing and MAIT/NKT TCR abundance were normalised by analysing the top 1000, 10 000 and 20 000 clonotypes per sample. Diversity was computed as the inverse Simpson index with the vegan R package after downsampling to 27 000 UMIs. Statistical testing used paired Mann-Whitney U tests on the discordant twin pairs and applied Benjamini-Hochberg correction for multiple testing. Each CDR3 protein sequence appears as one entry after TCRdb reprocessed the reads, and no DNA is included. TCRdb assigned the V and J calls; the authors' analysis was not used. This sample's listing comprises roughly 160,000 distinct CDR3 sequences. Around 6.8% of the sample lies in the top ten.

With regard to this clonotype: Its antigen target is currently unknown.

The sample consisted of blood. The sequence was collected from a human donor with ulcerative colitis or Crohn's disease, or a healthy co-twin of an affected twin (not recorded which). The chain links TRBV27 with TRBJ2-5. This receptor has the CDR3 CASSTGSETQYF.